The T cell receptor (beta chain) under discussion was sequenced for a study of radiation and T cells in renal cell carcinoma. General study results and limits: From baseline, blood top tumor clonotypes peaked at 2 weeks post-radiation. Irradiated tumors had higher TCR clonality than control tumors.

This sample's treatment: 15 Gy SBRT to primary tumor, nephrectomy 4 weeks later. Nephrectomy followed 15 Gy stereotactic body radiation by 4 weeks. Clones were sequenced by immunoSEQ multiplex PCR, and TCRdb holds only the in-frame ones, with some missing. This sample carries about 19,000 clones, roughly two thirds of them seen once, and the ten largest clones take around 12%. As to this clone: Its cognate antigen is unknown.

Trimming left V 6 bases short and J 6 bases short, with 6 bases between. Germline assignment: CDR1 LNHDA and CDR2 SQIVND (reference sequence). The CDR3 length is 12 residues. This chain links TRBV19 with TRBJ1-6; no reliable D call. The clonotype originates from a woman aged 65 to 85 with renal cell carcinoma. The sample consisted of tumor tissue, taken from a patient whose treatment included radiotherapy and nephrectomy. The CDR3 protein is CASRAGNSPLHF. The CDR3 DNA is TGTGCCAGTAGGGCTGGTAATTCACCCCTCCACTTT.